The next 15 T cell receptor beta chains were all read from a single sample in a study of T cell repertoires in cytomegalovirus infection. Via MiXCR, TCRdb re-called the reads, giving one row per CDR3 protein. This table holds 450,000 to 650,000 distinct CDR3 sequences, around 40% found once. For these receptors, no antigen is known. Sequenced here: cultured PBMCs, sampled from culture after CMV antigen stimulation. The origin of the receptors is a human donor in good health (CMV status not recorded). Some clones in this sample may be carry-over from other donors' samples.

V is TRBV7-2 and J is TRBJ1-5; D ambiguous. The CDR3 totals 14 residues. Trimming left V 2 bases short and J 7 bases short, with 12 bases between. CDR1 is SGHTA, CDR2 FQGNSA, per germline. As DNA, the CDR3 is TGTGCCAGCAGCTTATCGTTTTTAGGCCAGCCCCAGCATTTT. Residues: CASSLSFLGQPQHF. The whole variable domain, remainder taken from reference TRBV7-2 and TRBJ1-5, is GAGVSQSPSNKVTEKGKDVELRCDPISGHTALYWYRQSLGQGLEFLIYFQGNSAPDKSGLPSDRFSAERTGGSVSTLTIQRTQQEDSAVYLCASSLSFLGQPQHFGDGTRLSIL.

This sequence joins TRBV6-2 or TRBV6-3 and TRBJ2-2, with a weak D call TRBD1 (5 bases). Trimming left V 1 base short and J 7 bases short, with 22 bases between. Germline CDR1 reads MNHEY; CDR2 reads SVGEGT. The CDR3 length is 18 residues. CDR3 in DNA: TGTGCCAGCAGTTACTTCGGATCCAGAACAAGGGGCAACGGGGAGCTGTTTTTT. This codes for CASSYFGSRTRGNGELFF.

This clonotype was seen only a few times. V and J are TRBV28 and TRBJ1-5; the D is unclear. The CDR3 length is 15 residues. Trimming took off 3 bases at V and 8 bases at J, with 17 bases between the two ends. Germline V lookup: CDR1 MDHEN, CDR2 SYDVKM. This CDR3 reads CASSFSMAVSEPQHF. CDR3 in DNA: TGTGCCAGCAGTTTCTCCATGGCGGTATCGGAGCCCCAGCATTTT.

The CDR3 spells CSARDFTVGMNTEAFF. In DNA, the CDR3 is TGCAGTGCTAGAGATTTTACCGTGGGGATGAACACTGAAGCTTTCTTT. The rearrangement uses TRBV20-1 and TRBJ1-1; D not resolved. Germline values: CDR1 DFQATT, CDR2 SNEGSKA (reference sequence). CDR3 length equals 16 residues. The V end lost 0 bases, the J end lost 0 bases, and 14 bases lay between the germline ends.

This clonotype was counted between two and nine times. V and J are TRBV28 and TRBJ2-1; TRBD2 agrees at 9 bases. This CDR3 is built from 14 residues. V gave up 4 bases and J gave up 9 bases; unmatched junction bases: 7. In germline, CDR1 is MDHEN, CDR2 SYDVKM. This CDR3 reads CASSSGGGAFEQFF. The CDR3 region has the DNA TGTGCCAGCAGTTCTGGCGGGGGGGCCTTTGAGCAGTTCTTC.

V gene TRBV6-2 or TRBV6-3 combines with J gene TRBJ2-1; tentative D call: TRBD2 (5 bases). Germline-derived CDR1 and CDR2 are MNHEY and SVGEGT. CDR3 size: 11 residues. V lost 2 bases and J 10 bases, leaving 6 bases between the germline ends. The CDR3 bases are TGTGCCAGCAGTTACGGAGGAGAGCAGTTCTTC. It translates to CASSYGGEQFF.

This clonotype has more than one count but fewer than ten. This rearrangement joins TRBV6-1 to TRBJ1-1; D not certain. Germline-derived CDR1 and CDR2 are MNHNS and SASEGT. Trimming left V 5 bases short and J 8 bases short, with 12 bases between. The length of the CDR3 is 12 residues. The CDR3, as DNA: TGTGCCAGCAGTCACACTGTGAGGGAAGCTTTCTTT. This codes for CASSHTVREAFF.

V gene TRBV18 combines with J gene TRBJ1-1; D is possibly TRBD1 (6 bases). Germline V gene lookup returns CDR1 KGHSH and CDR2 LQKENI. V lost 8 bases, J lost 4 bases, and 14 bases lay in between. The CDR3 covers 13 residues. The CDR3 DNA follows: TGTGCCAGCAGTATAGGGGGTCCCACTGAAGCTTTCTTT. Amino acids: CASSIGGPTEAFF. Full variable domain (outside the CDR3, taken from reference TRBV18 and TRBJ1-1): NAGVMQNPRHLVRRRGQEARLRCSPMKGHSHVYWYRQLPEEGLKFMVYLQKENIIDESGMPKERFSAEFPKEGPSILRIQQVVRGDSAAYFCASSIGGPTEAFFGQGTRLTVV.

The rearrangement uses TRBV6-6 and TRBJ2-1, with 7 positions matching TRBD2. Germline V gives CDR1 MNHNY, CDR2 SVGAGI (reference sequence). The CDR3 contains 15 residues. J lost 8 bases, V lost 3 bases, and 10 bases had no gene match. The CDR3 sequence is CASSYTGGGAYEQFF. CDR3 sequence (DNA): TGTGCCAGCAGTTATACGGGAGGAGGGGCTTATGAGCAGTTCTTC.

This clonotype was recorded a few times. The CDR3 loop reads CASSSESSGPQHF. The CDR3 DNA is TGTGCCAGCAGTTCGGAGTCCTCTGGTCCCCAGCATTTT. The chain has TRBV6-6 and TRBJ1-5; D is ambiguous. CDR1 is MNHNY, CDR2 SVGAGI, per germline (reference sequence). This CDR3 is built from 13 residues. Trimming left V 4 bases short and J 10 bases short, with 14 bases between.

This clonotype was seen only a few times. The chain joins TRBV7-2 to TRBJ2-1, with TRBD2 matching over 7 bases. CDR1 SGHTA and CDR2 FQGNSA come from the germline V gene. V shed 2 bases and J 0 bases; nucleotides not matched to a gene: 7. The CDR3 extends over 17 amino acids. The CDR3 DNA is TGTGCCAGCAGCTTAAGGATAACTAGCGCCTCCTACAATGAGCAGTTCTTC. It is translated as CASSLRITSASYNEQFF.

This clonotype was found a few times. This chain connects TRBV6-2 or TRBV6-3 to TRBJ2-1; 10 bases are a match to TRBD2. V trimming: 2 bases; J trimming: 4 bases; junction bases outside the gene matches: 5. Germline lookup yields CDR1 MNHEY and CDR2 SVGEGT. The CDR3 is 16 amino acids. The CDR3 region is CASSYRGTSEYNEQFF. The CDR3 bases are TGTGCCAGCAGTTACCGCGGGACTAGCGAATACAATGAGCAGTTCTTC.

The rearrangement links TRBV19 to TRBJ2-1; 10 nucleotides match TRBD2. The V and J ends lost 5 bases and 5 bases, in that order; junction bases with no gene match: 6. There are 15 residues in the CDR3. The germline V gene has CDR1 LNHDA and CDR2 SQIVND (reference sequence). The CDR3 sequence is CASSSSGGAHNEQFF. DNA of the CDR3: TGTGCCAGTAGTTCAAGCGGGGGGGCACACAATGAGCAGTTCTTC. Together with reference TRBV19 and TRBJ2-1, the CDR3 gives the full variable domain: DGGITQSPKYLFRKEGQNVTLSCEQNLNHDAMYWYRQDPGQGLRLIYYSQIVNDFQKGDIAEGYSVSREKKESFPLTVTSAQKNPTAFYLCASSSSGGAHNEQFFGPGTRLTVL.

This clonotype was detected once. The chain employs TRBV20-1 and TRBJ2-1; D might be TRBD2 (7 bases). CDR3 size: 13 residues. The V gene's germline CDR1 is DFQATT and CDR2 SNEGSKA (reference sequence). The V end was cut by 3 bases, the J end by 9 bases, with 15 bases between. CDR3 protein: CSASFAGAVEQFF. In DNA, the CDR3 is TGCAGTGCTAGTTTTGCGGGGGCGGTTGAGCAGTTCTTC.

The genes are TRBV7-9 and TRBJ1-5, with 7 nucleotides matching TRBD1. The CDR3 totals 19 residues. Germline V CDR1 and CDR2: SEHNR, FQNEAQ (reference sequence). V lost 2 bases to trimming and J lost 5 bases; unmatched junction nucleotides: 18. CDR3 loop: CASSLLRTGKVPTDQPQHF. In DNA form, the CDR3 reads TGTGCCAGCAGCTTATTGAGGACAGGAAAGGTTCCAACCGATCAGCCCCAGCATTTT.